The clone carrying this T cell receptor (beta chain) was observed many times. No antigen is known for it. The entry originates in a study of T cell repertoires in cytomegalovirus infection. Looking at the study overall: Researchers turned to recently identified HLA-C-restricted CMV epitopes as well as well-studied HLA-B-restricted ones. In public TCR beta signatures, there were indications of both CMV infection and matching HLA type.

This CDR3 region has 14 residues. The V segment lost 6 bases and the J segment 3 bases; nucleotides outside the gene matches: 7. The germline V gene has CDR1 SGHTA and CDR2 FQGNSA. TCRdb passed the reads through MiXCR, listing each CDR3 protein once. The repertoire holds approximately 730,000 distinct CDR3 sequences, with 30% to 40% as singletons. Study-wide findings and caveats: Individuals carrying CMV plus the relevant HLA were identified by cumulative frequency of public TCR beta families. Within the response measured ex vivo, HLA-C-restricted CMV-specific TCR beta clonotypes were dominant.

V gene TRBV7-2 combines with J gene TRBJ1-1, with 7 bases aligning to TRBD1. The clonotype comes from a human donor in good health (CMV status not recorded). Some clones in this sample may be carry-over from other donors' samples. The input for sequencing was cultured PBMCs, taken from culture after CMV antigen stimulation. The DNA for the CDR3 is TGTGCCAGCAGTTTGAATGACAGGGACACTGAAGCTTTCTTT. As protein: CASSLNDRDTEAFF.